These T cell receptor beta chains were read from a single sample in a study of type 1 regulatory T cells. MiXCR, applied by TCRdb to the reads, yields one record per CDR3 protein. The table records tens of thousands of distinct CDR3 sequences, 60% to 80% of them present only once. Their recognized antigens are unknown. The sequenced sample was cultured non-Tr1 T cells, either the whole culture or a sorted T cell fraction (not recorded which). These receptors were taken from a human donor in good health. The CDR3 runs from the conserved cysteine through the conserved F or W. A D gene is named only where the DNA matches it firmly. A clone size is listed for some rows: how often the clone was seen (once, few, many), or a class if it is expanded.

V gene	J gene	D gene	clone size	CDR3 protein	CDR3 DNA
TRBV7-2	TRBJ2-1	-	-	CASSLVAVAEQFF	TGTGCCAGCAGCTTAGTAGCTGTTGCGGAGCAGTTCTTC
TRBV6-2/TRBV6-3	TRBJ2-3	TRBD2	few	CASRALAGDTDTQYF	TGTGCCAGCAGAGCCCTAGCGGGAGATACAGATACGCAGTATTTT
TRBV10-2	TRBJ2-3	-	-	CASSFPTTDTQYF	TGCGCCAGCAGTTTCCCTACCACAGATACGCAGTATTTT
TRBV6-2/TRBV6-3	TRBJ2-2	-	-	CASSYQASWAGELFF	TGTGCCAGCAGTTACCAGGCTTCTTGGGCCGGGGAGCTGTTTTTT
TRBV2	TRBJ2-4	-	once	CASKVRDRDIQYF	TGTGCCAGCAAGGTTCGGGATCGCGACATTCAGTACTTC
TRBV3-1	TRBJ1-2	-	few	CATRSTTHNLNYGYTF	TGTGCCACCAGATCCACAACCCACAACTTAAACTATGGCTACACCTTC
TRBV20-1	TRBJ1-4	-	once	CSAPGATNEKLFF	TGCAGTGCCCCCGGGGCAACTAATGAAAAACTGTTTTTT
TRBV20-1	TRBJ1-1	-	few	CSARRLDTEAFF	TGCAGTGCTAGACGGTTAGACACTGAAGCTTTCTTT
TRBV5-1	TRBJ2-5	-	-	CASSEGLSRETQYF	TGCGCCAGCAGCGAGGGACTTAGCCGAGAGACCCAGTACTTC
TRBV27	TRBJ2-3	-	-	CASTGRYRLPPDTQYF	TGTGCCAGCACCGGCCGTTACCGACTCCCCCCAGATACGCAGTATTTT
TRBV18	TRBJ2-3	-	once	CASHEDRSTDTQYF	TGTGCCAGCCACGAGGACCGAAGCACAGATACGCAGTATTTT
TRBV6-2/TRBV6-3	TRBJ2-5	TRBD2	few	CASGLTSGNMKTQYF	TGTGCCAGCGGCCTGACTAGCGGGAACATGAAGACCCAGTACTTC
TRBV7-6	TRBJ2-3	-	-	CASSPYRASDTQYF	TGTGCCAGCAGCCCTTACAGGGCGTCAGATACGCAGTATTTT
TRBV5-1	TRBJ2-3	-	-	CASSLAGVGSTDTQYF	TGCGCCAGCAGCTTGGCCGGTGTCGGGAGCACAGATACGCAGTATTTT
TRBV4-3	TRBJ2-1	TRBD2	-	CASSPGLAGGLHEQFF	TGCGCCAGCAGCCCGGGACTAGCGGGAGGATTACATGAGCAGTTCTTC
TRBV2	TRBJ2-2	-	-	CASSAWQGNTGELFF	TGTGCCAGCAGTGCTTGGCAGGGGAACACCGGGGAGCTGTTTTTT
TRBV2	TRBJ1-5	TRBD1	-	CASSAPGQSNQPQHF	TGTGCCAGCAGCGCCCCGGGACAGAGCAATCAGCCCCAGCATTTT
TRBV12-3/TRBV12-4	TRBJ2-1	TRBD2	-	CASSSGLAARSYNEQFF	TGTGCCAGCTCTTCGGGACTAGCAGCGCGTTCCTACAATGAGCAGTTCTTC
TRBV19	TRBJ2-2	TRBD2	-	CASSSSGTGTGELFF	TGTGCCAGTAGTTCTAGCGGGACCGGCACCGGGGAGCTGTTTTTT
TRBV6-6	TRBJ2-1	-	once	CASWNLLAMSYNEQFF	TGTGCCAGCTGGAACCTCTTAGCGATGTCCTACAATGAGCAGTTCTTC
TRBV7-7	TRBJ2-5	-	few	CASSPDTQETQYF	TGTGCCAGCAGCCCGGACACCCAAGAGACCCAGTACTTC
TRBV6-1	TRBJ1-6	-	-	CASSAAAGSRNSPLHF	TGTGCCAGCAGTGCTGCGGCAGGATCCCGTAATTCACCCCTCCACTTT
TRBV5-1	TRBJ2-1	-	-	CASSFGGQSEQFF	TGCGCCAGCAGCTTCGGGGGACAGAGCGAGCAGTTCTTC
TRBV5-5	TRBJ2-2	-	-	CASSLKDTYGELFF	TGTGCCAGCAGCTTGAAGGACACGTACGGGGAGCTGTTTTTT
TRBV20-1	TRBJ1-1	-	-	CSALKPTVNTEAFF	TGCAGTGCCCTAAAACCGACAGTAAACACTGAAGCTTTCTTT
TRBV12-3/TRBV12-4	TRBJ1-2	-	-	CASTLDEAYGYTF	TGTGCCAGCACCCTTGACGAGGCTTATGGCTACACCTTC